Below, 9 T cell receptor beta chains from the same sample are listed, as sequenced in a study of OX40 agonist ivuxolimab in advanced cancers. TCRdb keeps only in-frame clones here, not all; method: immunoSEQ multiplex PCR. Here the sample spans about 67,000 clones, 70% to 90% being singletons. The sample consisted of CD4+ or CD8+ T cells sorted from blood, taken in a trial of the OX40 agonist ivuxolimab. All receptors derive from an adult with an advanced solid tumor such as melanoma, head and neck, liver or kidney cancer.

This chain joins TRBV7-2 and TRBJ1-2, with D tentatively TRBD1 (5 bases). Per the germline V gene, CDR1 is SGHTA and CDR2 is FQGNSA. The CDR3 sequence is 13 residues long. With 5 bases removed from V and 2 bases from J, the gap between germline ends came to 9 bases. CDR3 sequence: CASSRDGNYGYTF. The DNA of the CDR3 is TGTGCCAGCAGCCGGGACGGGAACTATGGCTACACCTTC.

This chain links TRBV7-9 with TRBJ2-3; D is ambiguous. The V and J ends lost 2 bases and 4 bases respectively, with 7 bases between them. The CDR3 runs to 13 residues. Germline CDR1 SEHNR, CDR2 FQNEAQ (reference sequence). CDR3 amino acids: CASSLLSADTQYF. The CDR3 DNA reads as TGTGCCAGCAGCTTATTAAGTGCAGATACGCAGTATTTT.

The chain carries TRBV28 and TRBJ2-1, with TRBD2 as a possible D gene (7 bases). The CDR3 consists of 15 residues. From germline, CDR1 is MDHEN and CDR2 SYDVKM. Trimming took off 2 bases at V and 4 bases at J, with 12 bases between the two ends. The CDR3 protein is CASSLGGGLYNEQFF. Written as DNA, the CDR3 is TGTGCCAGCAGTTTAGGGGGGGGCCTATACAATGAGCAGTTCTTC.

The V gene is TRBV12-5, the J gene TRBJ2-3; 9 bases map to TRBD2. The CDR3 totals 17 residues. The V gene's germline CDR1 is LGHNT and CDR2 FRNRAP. V shed 0 bases, J shed 7 bases, and the junction held 11 bases outside the gene matches. The CDR3 DNA reads TGTGCTAGTGGTTTGGTACTCGCAAGCGGGGGGCGACATACGCAGTATTTT. Translation gives CASGLVLASGGRHTQYF.

The chain joins TRBV19 to TRBJ1-2; D ambiguous. V was trimmed by 2 bases and J by 0 bases, leaving 10 bases between them. The germline CDR1 and CDR2 sequences are LNHDA and SQIVND (reference sequence). CDR3 length: 15 residues. The CDR3 protein is CASSINPNTNYGYTF. The CDR3 DNA follows: TGTGCCAGTAGTATAAACCCGAACACTAACTATGGCTACACCTTC.

The chain recombines TRBV9 with TRBJ2-2; TRBD1 matches at 8 bases. The CDR3 has 17 amino acids. CDR1 SGDLS and CDR2 YYNGEE come from the germline V gene. Trimming took 4 bases from V and 6 from J; bases not matched to a gene: 14. This chain's CDR3 is CASSPFPQGGLAGELFF. In DNA, the CDR3 is TGTGCCAGCAGCCCTTTCCCACAGGGGGGTCTGGCCGGGGAGCTGTTTTTT.

This chain links TRBV7-2 with TRBJ2-2, with 8 bases aligning to TRBD2. The CDR3 totals 15 residues. Germline loops: CDR1 SGHTA, CDR2 FQGNSA. Trimming at V came to 5 bases and at J to 6 bases, leaving 8 bases not matched to a gene. CDR3 sequence (DNA): TGTGCCAGCAGCCCCGGGGTAGCGGGGTCCGGGGAGCTGTTTTTT. Its protein product is CASSPGVAGSGELFF.

This clone was seen more than once but under ten times. The V and J genes are TRBV10-3 and TRBJ2-7, with D hard to call. Germline-derived CDR1 and CDR2 are ENHRY and SYGVKD. Trimming stripped 3 bases from V and 5 bases from J, with 11 bases between. The CDR3 length is 13 residues. The CDR3 region is CAISERFGDEQYF. The CDR3, as DNA: TGTGCCATCAGTGAAAGGTTTGGGGACGAGCAGTACTTC.

This chain connects TRBV11-2 to TRBJ1-6; D gene uncertain. CDR1 is SGHAT and CDR2 is FQNNGV in the germline V gene. The length of the CDR3 is 12 residues. V lost 3 bases to trimming and J lost 8 bases, with 5 bases between them. The CDR3 reads CASSFPDSPLHF. As DNA, the CDR3 is TGTGCCAGCAGCTTTCCCGATTCACCCCTCCACTTT.